One and the same sample provided the 14 T cell receptor beta chains below, sequenced in a study of T cells after yellow fever vaccination. TCRdb used MiXCR to reprocess the 5' RACE reads, holding one entry per CDR3 protein. The data hold about 130,000 distinct CDR3 sequences, with nearly 7.5% observed a single time. Sequences were derived from CD4+ T cells sorted from PBMCs, sampled 10 days after the first yellow fever vaccination. The source of these receptors is a man aged 18 to 29 who received the YFV17D yellow fever vaccine.

The J gene is TRBJ2-7, the V gene TRBV29-1; TRBD1 is a possible D gene (5 bases). CDR1 is SQVTM and CDR2 is ANQGSEA in the germline V gene. The CDR3 totals 12 residues. V lost 7 bases to trimming and J lost 4 bases, with 14 bases between them. The CDR3: CSASKRGYEQYF. CDR3 DNA sequence: TGCAGCGCATCGAAAAGGGGTTACGAGCAGTACTTC.

This clonotype was observed a few times. This chain's CDR3 is CASFPWDTSYEQYV. CDR3 nucleotides: TGCGCCAGTTTCCCCTGGGACACTTCCTACGAGCAGTACGTC. The chain joins TRBV23-1 to TRBJ2-7; a weak D match, TRBD1 (6 bases). TRBV23-1 is an ORF, and what it does is uncertain. CDR3 size: 14 residues. Trimming cost V 9 bases and J 1 base, with 16 bases left between them.

This clonotype was recorded at least ten times. The CDR3: CASRVRGNQETQYF. In nucleotides, the CDR3 is TGTGCCAGCAGGGTGCGGGGTAACCAAGAGACCCAGTACTTC. The rearrangement joins TRBV6-2 or TRBV6-3 to TRBJ2-5, with D possibly matching TRBD2 (6 bases). The CDR3 has 14 amino acids. Germline-derived CDR1 and CDR2 are MNHEY and SVGEGT. The ends were cut back, 6 bases at V and 0 bases at J, with 11 bases in the middle.

In its sample, this clonotype was seen many times. V is TRBV5-1 and J is TRBJ2-1; TRBD2 matches at 10 bases. The trim removed 4 bases at V and 5 bases at J, leaving 6 bases unmatched. Germline V gene lookup returns CDR1 SGHRS and CDR2 YFSETQ. The CDR3 is 15 amino acids. The CDR3, as DNA: TGCGCCAGCAGCAAACTAAGCGGGGGGGACAATGAGCAGTTCTTC. Translated, it gives CASSKLSGGDNEQFF.

This clonotype has at least ten counts. The chain uses TRBV6-5 and TRBJ1-3; D is possibly TRBD1 (6 bases). The CDR3 consists of 15 residues. Germline V lookup: CDR1 MNHEY, CDR2 SVGAGI. V lost 1 base, J lost 3 bases, and 10 bases lay in between. This CDR3 reads CASSYWGAVGNTIYF. The CDR3 nucleotides are TGTGCCAGCAGTTACTGGGGGGCGGTTGGAAACACCATATATTTT.

This clonotype was seen only a few times. The chain employs TRBV7-2 and TRBJ1-6; D is uncertain. Per germline, CDR1 SGHTA and CDR2 FQGNSA. V lost 6 bases, J lost 11 bases, and 14 bases lay in between. This CDR3 is 13 amino acids long. DNA of the CDR3: TGTGCCAGCAGGGAAGGTGTACGGCCACCCCTCCACTTT. Its translation: CASREGVRPPLHF.

This clonotype was seen at least ten times. V and J are TRBV7-2 and TRBJ1-1; a possible D gene is TRBD1 (6 bases). Trimming cost V 3 bases and J 7 bases, with 12 bases left between them. The germline gives CDR1 SGHTA, CDR2 FQGNSA. The CDR3 has 13 residues. CDR3 region: CASSLRGQLEAFF. Here the CDR3 DNA reads TGTGCCAGCAGCTTGAGAGGACAGCTTGAAGCTTTCTTT. The full variable domain, rest sourced from reference TRBV7-2 and TRBJ1-1, is GAGVSQSPSNKVTEKGKDVELRCDPISGHTALYWYRQSLGQGLEFLIYFQGNSAPDKSGLPSDRFSAERTGGSVSTLTIQRTQQEDSAVYLCASSLRGQLEAFFGQGTRLTVV.

At least ten counts were recorded for this clonotype. The chain recombines TRBV20-1 with TRBJ1-1, with D perhaps TRBD1 (6 bases). V shed 6 bases and J shed 1 base, with 15 bases lying between them. CDR3 length: 14 residues. Germline CDR1 DFQATT, CDR2 SNEGSKA (reference sequence). CDR3 sequence (DNA): TGCAGTGCCGGGCTAACAGGGAGGAACACTGAAGCTTTCTTT. Amino acids: CSAGLTGRNTEAFF.

Remarks on this clonotype: Possible read error: a much larger clone is one base away. This chain links TRBV10-3 with TRBJ2-1; TRBD2 agrees at 11 bases. The CDR3 consists of 16 residues. CDR1 is ENHRY and CDR2 is SYGVKD in the germline V gene. The V segment lost 2 bases and the J segment 5 bases; nucleotides outside the gene matches: 5. The CDR3 reads CAISEVTSGENNEQFF. The DNA for the CDR3 is TGTGCCATCAGTGAGGTGACTAGCGGGGAAAACAATGAGCAGTTCTTC.

This clonotype was detected ten times or more. The chain links TRBV10-2 to TRBJ1-2; D not certain. This CDR3 region has 13 residues. Germline V gene sequence: CDR1 WSHSY, CDR2 SAAADI. V lost 0 bases to trimming and J lost 7 bases, with 9 bases between them. The CDR3 is CASSESNQRGYTF. CDR3 in DNA: TGCGCCAGCAGTGAGTCGAACCAGCGTGGCTACACCTTC.

This clonotype was seen at least ten times. This rearrangement joins TRBV29-1 to TRBJ1-2; D ambiguous. Germline V gene data show CDR1 as SQVTM and CDR2 as ANQGSEA. The CDR3 is 11 residues long. The CDR3 here is CRSLRTMCYTF. The CDR3 DNA follows: TGCAGAAGTTTGAGGACGATGTGTTACACCTTC. Together with reference TRBV29-1 and TRBJ1-2, the CDR3 gives the full variable domain: SAVISQKPSRDICQRGTSLTIQCQVDSQVTMMFWYRQQPGQSLTLIATANQGSEATYESGFVIDKFPISRPNLTFSTLTVSNMSPEDSSIYLCRSLRTMCYTFGSGTRLTVV.

This clonotype was seen at least ten times. CDR3 DNA: TGTGCCAGTGGGCGTACTCCCGGGGAGCTGTTTTTT. Protein sequence: CASGRTPGELFF. The chain links TRBV6-5 to TRBJ2-2, with unresolved D. Germline V gene lookup returns CDR1 MNHEY and CDR2 SVGAGI. V shed 9 bases and J shed 6 bases, with 11 bases lying between them. The CDR3 is made up of 12 amino acids.

Regarding this clonotype: Given a much more abundant clone one base away, this may be a read error. The chain links TRBV6-2 or TRBV6-3 to TRBJ2-1; 12 bases map to TRBD2. Germline CDR1 reads MNHEY; CDR2 reads SVGEGT. This CDR3 is built from 14 residues. Losses at the gene ends were 6 bases for V and 8 bases for J; bases not matched to a gene: 5. CDR3 sequence reads: CASSTSGGRHEQFF. The CDR3 nucleotides are TGTGCCAGCAGCACTAGCGGGGGGAGACATGAGCAGTTCTTC.

The sample holds a few counts of this clonotype. This chain uses TRBV7-9 with TRBJ1-5, with no clear D. This CDR3 has 12 amino acids. Trimming stripped 10 bases from V and 5 bases from J, with 12 bases between. In germline, CDR1 is SEHNR, CDR2 FQNEAQ (reference sequence). The CDR3 DNA follows: TGTGCCACCCAAAGGATAGATCAGCCCCAGCATTTT. Translation gives CATQRIDQPQHF.